This TCR beta chain comes out of a study of blood T cell repertoires in COVID-19. The CDR3 totals 14 residues. Profiling relied on immunoSEQ multiplex PCR, and the TCRdb table lists in-frame clones only, not all of them. The sample holds approximately 69,000 clones, 82% seen once. Sequences were obtained from peripheral blood. The rearrangement links TRBV7-5 to TRBJ2-2; the D call of TRBD2 is as the table states it, not checked on the DNA. TRBV7-5 is classified as a pseudogene. This receptor was identified in a woman over 75 with acute or convalescent COVID-19. The CDR3 DNA is TGTGTCAGAAGCTTCTTAGTAATTGCCGGGGAGCTGTTTTTT. Amino acid sequence: CVRSFLVIAGELFF.